These T cell receptor beta chains were read from a single sample in a study of Ad26.COV2.S vaccination and SARS-CoV-2 variants. Generated by immunoSEQ multiplex PCR, the TCRdb table keeps only in-frame clones and is missing some. The sample holds approximately 350,000 clones; about 80% are singletons and the top ten take about 7.1%. The sequencing here drew on peripheral blood, taken in a trial of Ad26.COV2.S vaccine versus placebo. The receptors were gathered from a person between 18 and 65 years old who received the Ad26.COV2.S COVID-19 vaccine or a placebo. Both conserved end residues are part of each CDR3. The order of the fields is V gene, D gene, J gene, clone size, CDR3 protein, CDR3 DNA. D genes are given only for firm matches. For some rows the clone size is stated as once, few or many, or as a class when expanded; others skip it.

v_call: TRBV3-1/TRBV3-2; d_call: NA; j_call: TRBJ2-3; clone_size: NA; cdr3_aa: CASKDSHGADTQYF; cdr3_nt: TGTGCCAGTAAGGACAGTCATGGGGCAGATACGCAGTATTTT
v_call: TRBV3-1/TRBV3-2; d_call: NA; j_call: TRBJ2-4; clone_size: once; cdr3_aa: CASSQEGGSRAKNIQYF; cdr3_nt: TGTGCCAGCAGCCAAGAAGGGGGTTCGAGGGCCAAAAACATTCAGTACTTC
v_call: TRBV5-4; d_call: NA; j_call: TRBJ2-7; clone_size: NA; cdr3_aa: CASSLDGRRYEQYF; cdr3_nt: TGTGCCAGCAGCTTGGATGGCAGGAGATACGAGCAGTACTTC
v_call: TRBV20-1; d_call: NA; j_call: TRBJ2-7; clone_size: NA; cdr3_aa: CSAGVSYEQYF; cdr3_nt: TGCAGTGCGGGCGTCTCCTACGAGCAGTACTTC
v_call: TRBV3-1/TRBV3-2; d_call: TRBD2; j_call: TRBJ2-1; clone_size: NA; cdr3_aa: CASSQATGLAGGRSYNEQFF; cdr3_nt: TGTGCCAGCAGCCAGGCAACGGGACTAGCGGGAGGGAGGTCCTACAATGAGCAGTTCTTC
v_call: TRBV7-2; d_call: NA; j_call: TRBJ1-3; clone_size: NA; cdr3_aa: CASSLAWHSGNTIYF; cdr3_nt: TGTGCCAGCAGCTTAGCGTGGCACTCTGGAAACACCATATATTTT
v_call: TRBV24-1; d_call: TRBD2; j_call: TRBJ2-1; clone_size: NA; cdr3_aa: CATSDPPGGTSGRGNEQFF; cdr3_nt: TGTGCCACCAGTGATCCCCCTGGTGGGACTAGCGGGAGGGGCAATGAGCAGTTCTTC
v_call: TRBV7-2; d_call: NA; j_call: TRBJ1-2; clone_size: few; cdr3_aa: CASKSAGYGYTF; cdr3_nt: TGTGCCAGCAAGTCGGCAGGCTATGGCTACACCTTC
v_call: TRBV29-1; d_call: NA; j_call: TRBJ1-2; clone_size: NA; cdr3_aa: CSVEGQGNDGYTF; cdr3_nt: TGCAGCGTTGAAGGTCAGGGGAACGATGGCTACACCTTC
v_call: TRBV4-3; d_call: NA; j_call: TRBJ2-1; clone_size: NA; cdr3_aa: CASSQHLGGLGSYNEQFF; cdr3_nt: TGCGCCAGCAGCCAACATCTGGGGGGCCTTGGGTCCTACAATGAGCAGTTCTTC
v_call: TRBV11-2; d_call: NA; j_call: TRBJ2-1; clone_size: NA; cdr3_aa: CASSSKNLGEQFF; cdr3_nt: TGTGCCAGCAGCTCTAAAAACTTAGGTGAGCAGTTCTTC
v_call: TRBV6-5; d_call: NA; j_call: TRBJ1-2; clone_size: NA; cdr3_aa: CASSYGGVEGYTF; cdr3_nt: TGTGCCAGCAGTTACGGGGGCGTAGAAGGCTACACCTTC
v_call: TRBV19; d_call: TRBD2; j_call: TRBJ2-5; clone_size: NA; cdr3_aa: CASSSRTSGGQETQYF; cdr3_nt: TGTGCCAGTAGTTCGAGGACTAGCGGGGGGCAAGAGACCCAGTACTTC
v_call: TRBV6-6; d_call: NA; j_call: TRBJ1-1; clone_size: NA; cdr3_aa: CASSAMGEAFF; cdr3_nt: TGTGCCAGCAGTGCGATGGGGGAAGCTTTCTTT
v_call: TRBV14; d_call: TRBD1; j_call: TRBJ1-1; clone_size: NA; cdr3_aa: CASSRQGNTEAFF; cdr3_nt: TGTGCCAGCAGCCGACAGGGAAACACTGAAGCTTTCTTT
v_call: TRBV28; d_call: TRBD1; j_call: TRBJ2-1; clone_size: NA; cdr3_aa: CASSLDRGFGEQFF; cdr3_nt: TGTGCCAGCAGCCTGGACAGGGGATTCGGTGAGCAGTTCTTC
v_call: TRBV19; d_call: NA; j_call: TRBJ1-4; clone_size: NA; cdr3_aa: CASSPGSYPGEKLFF; cdr3_nt: TGTGCCAGTAGTCCCGGATCCTACCCCGGGGAAAAACTGTTTTTT
v_call: TRBV3-1/TRBV3-2; d_call: NA; j_call: TRBJ2-3; clone_size: NA; cdr3_aa: CASSQARVVVDTQYF; cdr3_nt: TGTGCCAGCAGCCAAGCCAGGGTTGTCGTAGATACGCAGTATTTT
v_call: TRBV15; d_call: TRBD2; j_call: TRBJ2-7; clone_size: NA; cdr3_aa: CATSRGLAGEYEQYF; cdr3_nt: TGTGCCACCAGCAGAGGGCTAGCGGGAGAGTACGAGCAGTACTTC
v_call: TRBV5-1; d_call: TRBD1; j_call: TRBJ2-7; clone_size: NA; cdr3_aa: CASSPGAGQEGEQYF; cdr3_nt: TGCGCCAGCAGCCCCGGGGCGGGACAGGAAGGCGAGCAGTACTTC
v_call: TRBV5-5; d_call: TRBD1; j_call: TRBJ2-7; clone_size: NA; cdr3_aa: CASSLGTGGNRHEQYF; cdr3_nt: TGTGCCAGCAGCCTCGGGACAGGGGGCAACAGGCACGAGCAGTACTTC
v_call: TRBV10-1; d_call: NA; j_call: TRBJ1-2; clone_size: NA; cdr3_aa: CASVILPPFGGVYGYTF; cdr3_nt: TGCGCCAGCGTTATTCTACCCCCGTTTGGTGGGGTCTATGGCTACACCTTC
v_call: TRBV6-5; d_call: TRBD1; j_call: TRBJ2-2; clone_size: NA; cdr3_aa: CASRWGQLDGELFF; cdr3_nt: TGTGCCAGCAGATGGGGACAGCTGGACGGGGAGCTGTTTTTT
v_call: TRBV5-1; d_call: NA; j_call: TRBJ1-6; clone_size: few; cdr3_aa: CASSFGGVGLNSPLHF; cdr3_nt: TGCGCCAGCAGTTTTGGGGGCGTCGGGCTTAATTCACCCCTCCACTTT
v_call: TRBV25-1; d_call: NA; j_call: TRBJ1-1; clone_size: NA; cdr3_aa: CASSDPNTEAFF; cdr3_nt: TGTGCCAGCAGTGATCCCAACACTGAAGCTTTCTTT
v_call: TRBV5-1; d_call: TRBD1; j_call: TRBJ1-1; clone_size: NA; cdr3_aa: CASSSDRDAEAFF; cdr3_nt: TGCGCCAGCAGCTCGGACAGGGACGCTGAAGCTTTCTTT
v_call: TRBV5-6; d_call: TRBD2; j_call: TRBJ2-3; clone_size: NA; cdr3_aa: CASSFLSGGAKDTQYF; cdr3_nt: TGTGCCAGCAGCTTTCTTAGCGGGGGGGCGAAAGATACGCAGTATTTT
v_call: TRBV7-2; d_call: NA; j_call: TRBJ2-1; clone_size: NA; cdr3_aa: CASSLSLGGQGNEQFF; cdr3_nt: TGTGCCAGCAGCTTATCCCTAGGTGGGCAGGGCAATGAGCAGTTCTTC
v_call: TRBV19; d_call: NA; j_call: TRBJ1-2; clone_size: NA; cdr3_aa: CASSSGADYYGYTF; cdr3_nt: TGTGCCAGTAGTAGTGGTGCAGACTACTATGGCTACACCTTC
v_call: TRBV24-1; d_call: TRBD1; j_call: TRBJ2-2; clone_size: NA; cdr3_aa: CATSGAGTGRTGELFF; cdr3_nt: TGTGCCACCAGTGGAGCCGGGACAGGGAGAACCGGGGAGCTGTTTTTT
v_call: TRBV5-5; d_call: NA; j_call: TRBJ1-4; clone_size: NA; cdr3_aa: CASSLADRDTSATNEKLFF; cdr3_nt: TGTGCCAGCAGCTTGGCGGATCGAGACACCAGTGCAACTAATGAAAAACTGTTTTTT
v_call: TRBV5-4; d_call: NA; j_call: TRBJ1-2; clone_size: NA; cdr3_aa: CASSTDSSYGYTF; cdr3_nt: TGTGCCAGCAGCACAGACAGCTCCTATGGCTACACCTTC
v_call: TRBV6-6; d_call: NA; j_call: TRBJ1-2; clone_size: NA; cdr3_aa: CASVGGLPFLGYTF; cdr3_nt: TGTGCCAGCGTTGGCGGACTTCCTTTTCTTGGCTACACCTTC
v_call: TRBV5-1; d_call: NA; j_call: TRBJ2-1; clone_size: NA; cdr3_aa: CASSLEVRGGEQFF; cdr3_nt: TGCGCCAGCAGCTTGGAAGTCAGAGGCGGTGAGCAGTTCTTC
v_call: TRBV6-2/TRBV6-3; d_call: NA; j_call: TRBJ2-1; clone_size: NA; cdr3_aa: CASSQAIGTRSNEQFF; cdr3_nt: TGTGCCAGCAGTCAAGCCATAGGGACCCGGTCCAATGAGCAGTTCTTC
v_call: TRBV5-1; d_call: NA; j_call: TRBJ2-3; clone_size: NA; cdr3_aa: CASSLEGGTDTQYF; cdr3_nt: TGCGCCAGCAGCTTGGAGGGGGGCACAGATACGCAGTATTTT
v_call: TRBV5-1; d_call: TRBD2; j_call: TRBJ2-1; clone_size: NA; cdr3_aa: CASSLLAGGNEQFF; cdr3_nt: TGCGCCAGCAGCTTGTTAGCGGGAGGGAATGAGCAGTTCTTC
v_call: TRBV18; d_call: NA; j_call: TRBJ2-5; clone_size: NA; cdr3_aa: CASSPPKVQETQYF; cdr3_nt: TGTGCCAGCTCACCACCCAAGGTGCAAGAGACCCAGTACTTC